This TCR beta chain was obtained from a study of T cell responses to AZD1222 COVID-19 vaccine. Study details: Pooled in the analysis were second doses at about 4 or about 12 weeks.

Here immunoSEQ multiplex PCR was the method, and the copy in TCRdb shows in-frame clones only, minus some. The table lists 110,000 to 150,000 clones, about 90% of them singletons. V lost 5 bases and J 1 base, leaving 9 bases between the germline ends. Germline CDR1 and CDR2: MDHEN and SYDVKM. The CDR3 loop spans 14 amino acids. This clone has only one observation. Sequenced material: peripheral blood, taken on day 0 of AZD1222 vaccination. The TCR originated in an adult in good health. The chain joins TRBV28 to TRBJ2-4; possibly TRBD1 for D (5 bases). As DNA, the CDR3 is TGTGCCAGCAGTCGACCAGGGGCCAAAAACATTCAGTACTTC. Protein sequence: CASSRPGAKNIQYF.